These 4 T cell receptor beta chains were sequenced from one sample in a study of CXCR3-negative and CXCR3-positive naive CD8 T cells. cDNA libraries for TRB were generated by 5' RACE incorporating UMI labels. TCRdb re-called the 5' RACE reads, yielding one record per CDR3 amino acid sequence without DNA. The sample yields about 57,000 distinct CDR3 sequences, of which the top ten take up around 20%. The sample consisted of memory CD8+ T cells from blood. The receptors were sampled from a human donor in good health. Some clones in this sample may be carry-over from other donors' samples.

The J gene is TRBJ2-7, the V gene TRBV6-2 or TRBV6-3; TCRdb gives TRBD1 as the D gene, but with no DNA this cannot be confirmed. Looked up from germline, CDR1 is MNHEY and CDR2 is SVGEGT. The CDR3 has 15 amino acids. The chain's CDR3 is CASKSGQGSSYEQYF.

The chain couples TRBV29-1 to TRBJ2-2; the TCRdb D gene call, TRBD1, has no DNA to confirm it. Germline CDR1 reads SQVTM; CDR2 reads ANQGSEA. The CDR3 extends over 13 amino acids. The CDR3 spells CSVLSTRAGELFF.

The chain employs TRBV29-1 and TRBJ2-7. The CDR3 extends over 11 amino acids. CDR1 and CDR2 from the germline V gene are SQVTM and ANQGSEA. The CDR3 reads CSVAQAGEQYF.

CDR3 region: CASRGLAGGQETQYF. The chain employs TRBV12-3 or TRBV12-4 and TRBJ2-5; no DNA is available, so the TRBD2 call from TCRdb remains unchecked. The CDR3 is made up of 15 amino acids.